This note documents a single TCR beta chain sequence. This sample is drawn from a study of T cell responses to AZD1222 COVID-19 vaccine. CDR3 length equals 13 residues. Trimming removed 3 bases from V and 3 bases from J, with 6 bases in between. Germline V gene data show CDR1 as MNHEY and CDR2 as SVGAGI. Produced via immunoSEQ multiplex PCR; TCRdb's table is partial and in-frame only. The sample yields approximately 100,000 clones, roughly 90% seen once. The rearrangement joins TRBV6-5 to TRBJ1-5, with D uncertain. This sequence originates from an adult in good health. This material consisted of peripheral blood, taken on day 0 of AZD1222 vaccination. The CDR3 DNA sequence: TGTGCCAGCAGTTATCGGTACAATCAGCCCCAGCATTTT. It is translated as CASSYRYNQPQHF.